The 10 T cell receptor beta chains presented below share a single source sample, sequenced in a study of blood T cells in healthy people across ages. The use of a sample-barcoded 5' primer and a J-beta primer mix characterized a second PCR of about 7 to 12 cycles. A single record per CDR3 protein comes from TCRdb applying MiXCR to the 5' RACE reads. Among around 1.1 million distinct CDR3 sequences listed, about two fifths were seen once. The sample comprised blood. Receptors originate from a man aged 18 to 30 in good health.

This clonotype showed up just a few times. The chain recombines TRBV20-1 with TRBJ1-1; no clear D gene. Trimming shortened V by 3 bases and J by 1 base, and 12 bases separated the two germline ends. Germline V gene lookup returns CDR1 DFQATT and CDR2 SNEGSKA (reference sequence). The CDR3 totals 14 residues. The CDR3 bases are TGCAGTGCTAGTTCGAGTCTTGGGAACACTGAAGCTTTCTTT. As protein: CSASSSLGNTEAFF.

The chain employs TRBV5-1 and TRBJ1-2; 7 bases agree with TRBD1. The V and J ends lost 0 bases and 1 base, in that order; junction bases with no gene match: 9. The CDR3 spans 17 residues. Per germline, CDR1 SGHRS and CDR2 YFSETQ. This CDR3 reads CASSLGPDRCLNYGYTF. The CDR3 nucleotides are TGCGCCAGCAGCTTGGGTCCGGACAGGTGCCTTAACTATGGCTACACCTTC.

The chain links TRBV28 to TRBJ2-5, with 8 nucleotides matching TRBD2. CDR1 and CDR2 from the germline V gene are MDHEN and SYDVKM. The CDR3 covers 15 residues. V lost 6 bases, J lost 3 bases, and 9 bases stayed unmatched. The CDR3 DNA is TGTGCCAGCAGCTTCGTCGGGGGGGCCGAAGAGACCCAGTACTTC. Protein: CASSFVGGAEETQYF.

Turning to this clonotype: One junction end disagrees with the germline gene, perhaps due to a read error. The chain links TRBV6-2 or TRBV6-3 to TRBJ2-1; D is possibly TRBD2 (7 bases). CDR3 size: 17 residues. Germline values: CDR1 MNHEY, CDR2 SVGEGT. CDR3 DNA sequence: TGTGCCGGCAGTTATACCCAACCGGGGGGCTCCTACAGTGAGCAGTTCTTC. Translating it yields CAGSYTQPGGSYSEQFF.

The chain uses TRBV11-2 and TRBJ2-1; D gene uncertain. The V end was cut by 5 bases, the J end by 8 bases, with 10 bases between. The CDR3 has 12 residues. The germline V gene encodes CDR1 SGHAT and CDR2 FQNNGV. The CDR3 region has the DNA TGTGCCAGCAGCCGAGAGATGGATGAGCAGTTCTTC. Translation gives CASSREMDEQFF.

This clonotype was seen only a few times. The CDR3 nucleotides read TGTGCCAGCAGCTCTCGAGACTACCGTTACGAGCAGTACTTC. Translated: CASSSRDYRYEQYF. The V and J genes are TRBV28 and TRBJ2-7, with D perhaps matching TRBD2 (5 bases). The V gene lost 6 bases and the J gene lost 4 bases, with 16 bases spanning the gap. The CDR3 runs 14 residues. CDR1 MDHEN and CDR2 SYDVKM come from the germline V gene.

CDR3 nucleotide sequence: TGCAGTGCTAGAGATACAAATGAGGGACTAGCGGGCGCCTACAATGAGCAGTTCTTC. It yields the protein CSARDTNEGLAGAYNEQFF. The chain couples TRBV20-1 to TRBJ2-1, with 12 bases that match TRBD2. V dropped 0 bases and J dropped 2; count of bases not matched to a gene: 11. CDR1 is DFQATT and CDR2 is SNEGSKA in the germline V gene (reference sequence). CDR3 length: 19 amino acids.

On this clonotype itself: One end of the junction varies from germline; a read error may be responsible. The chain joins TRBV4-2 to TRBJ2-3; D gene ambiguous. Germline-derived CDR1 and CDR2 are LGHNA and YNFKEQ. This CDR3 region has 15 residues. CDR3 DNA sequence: TGTACCAGCAGCCAACACAGTAACCCCGGAGATACGCAGTATTTT. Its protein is CTSSQHSNPGDTQYF.

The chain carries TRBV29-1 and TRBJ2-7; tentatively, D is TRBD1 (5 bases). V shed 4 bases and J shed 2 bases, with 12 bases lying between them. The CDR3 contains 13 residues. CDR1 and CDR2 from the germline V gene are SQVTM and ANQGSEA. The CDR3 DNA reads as TGCAGCGTTGCTGCGCGACAGACCTACGAGCAGTACTTC. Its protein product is CSVAARQTYEQYF.

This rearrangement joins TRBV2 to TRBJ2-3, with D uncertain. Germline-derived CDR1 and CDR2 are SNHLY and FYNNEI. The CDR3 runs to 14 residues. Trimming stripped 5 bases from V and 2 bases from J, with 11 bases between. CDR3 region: CASSYVRTTDTQYF. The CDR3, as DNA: TGTGCCAGCAGTTACGTACGAACCACAGATACGCAGTATTTT.